The 22 T cell receptor beta chains below all came from one sample that was sequenced in a study of a mutant IDH1 vaccine in newly diagnosed glioma. The antigens for these receptors are not known. Assay used: immunoSEQ multiplex PCR; TCRdb lists only in-frame clones, some missing. The table records over 40,000 clones, around 81% of them present only once. Time point in this sample: week 35, safety follow-up. Doses of 300 ug of mutant IDH1 20-mer peptide were given with topical imiquimod. Sequenced material: PBMCs, taken from a glioma patient whose treatment included an IDH1 peptide vaccine. These receptors all come from a woman aged 40 to 55 with glioma. Some clones in this sample may be carry-over from other donors' samples.

V usage is TRBV19 and J usage is TRBJ2-5; 11 nucleotides agree with TRBD2. The CDR3 contains 15 residues. Germline V lookup: CDR1 LNHDA, CDR2 SQIVND (reference sequence). Trimming took 3 bases from V and 5 from J; bases not matched to a gene: 5. The CDR3 here is CASSISSGGLETQYF. The CDR3 bases are TGTGCCAGTAGTATCTCTAGCGGGGGGTTGGAGACCCAGTACTTC. Variable domain in full (rest from reference TRBV19 and TRBJ2-5): DGGITQSPKYLFRKEGQNVTLSCEQNLNHDAMYWYRQDPGQGLRLIYYSQIVNDFQKGDIAEGYSVSREKKESFPLTVTSAQKNPTAFYLCASSISSGGLETQYFGPGTRLLVL.

V and J are TRBV27 and TRBJ2-1, with D hard to call. The CDR3 sequence is 13 residues long. From germline, CDR1 is MNHEY and CDR2 SMNVEV (reference sequence). The germline V and J ends were trimmed by 0 bases and 3 bases, with 3 bases remaining between them. The CDR3 region has the DNA TGTGCCAGCAGTTTATCGATCTACAATGAGCAGTTCTTC. Translation gives CASSLSIYNEQFF.

There are a few counts of this clone. CDR3 nucleotides: TGCAGCGTCCAAGGGGGGGGGACTGAAGCTTTCTTT. Protein: CSVQGGGTEAFF. The chain employs TRBV29-1 and TRBJ1-1; TRBD1 is a possible D gene (6 bases). The CDR3 is 12 residues long. V lost 6 bases to trimming and J lost 5 bases, with 13 bases between them. The V gene's germline CDR1 is SQVTM and CDR2 ANQGSEA. Based on the CDR3 plus reference TRBV29-1 and TRBJ1-1, the full variable domain is SAVISQKPSRDICQRGTSLTIQCQVDSQVTMMFWYRQQPGQSLTLIATANQGSEATYESGFVIDKFPISRPNLTFSTLTVSNMSPEDSSIYLCSVQGGGTEAFFGQGTRLTVV.

This chain connects TRBV21-1 to TRBJ1-5; the table calls TRBD1, which could not be checked here. TRBV21-1 represents a pseudogene. The length of the CDR3 is 16 residues. CDR3 nucleotide sequence: TGTGCCAGCAGCAAAGCGGATCGACAGATCAATCAGCCCCAGCATTTT. As protein: CASSKADRQINQPQHF.

This rearrangement joins TRBV25-1 to TRBJ1-2; D remains ambiguous. CDR3 size: 12 residues. The germline V gene encodes CDR1 MGHDK and CDR2 SYGVNS. V was clipped by 3 bases and J by 1 base, with 3 bases between them. This CDR3 reads CASSESNYGYTF. CDR3 DNA sequence: TGTGCCAGCAGTGAGAGTAACTATGGCTACACCTTC.

The V call is TRBV6-5, the J call TRBJ1-1; TRBD1 matches 7 bases. V shed 2 bases, J shed 5 bases, and the junction held 11 bases outside the gene matches. CDR1 and CDR2 (germline): MNHEY, SVGAGI. The CDR3 runs 16 residues. The DNA for the CDR3 is TGTGCCAGCAGTTACAGAAGGGGGCTTGCGCCGACTGAAGCTTTCTTT. Residues: CASSYRRGLAPTEAFF.

The CDR3 nucleotides are TGTGCCAACTGGAGGGGGAGGAACACTGAAGCTTTCTTT. It codes for CANWRGRNTEAFF. The chain combines TRBV2 with TRBJ1-1; maybe TRBD1 (6 bases). The CDR3 has 13 residues. Germline loops: CDR1 SNHLY, CDR2 FYNNEI. Trimming removed 10 bases at V and 1 base at J, with 13 bases between.

The chain links TRBV28 to TRBJ2-5; TRBD2 aligns across 15 bases. The CDR3 consists of 18 residues. The germline CDR1 and CDR2 sequences are MDHEN and SYDVKM. J lost 1 base, V lost 4 bases, and 7 bases had no gene match. Here the CDR3 DNA reads TGTGCCAGCAGTTCGCCGGGACTAGCGGGGGGAACCCAAGAGACCCAGTACTTC. This sequence encodes CASSSPGLAGGTQETQYF.

The chain recombines TRBV6-5 with TRBJ1-2; 7 positions match TRBD1. Trimming removed 4 bases from V and 5 bases from J; junction bases left unmatched: 1. The V gene's germline CDR1 is MNHEY and CDR2 SVGAGI. This CDR3 region has 12 residues. CDR3 in amino acids: CASSLQGYGYTF. In DNA, the CDR3 is TGTGCCAGCAGTTTACAGGGGTATGGCTACACCTTC.

This chain connects TRBV7-9 to TRBJ2-3; the D gene could be TRBD1 or TRBD2 (5 bases each). CDR1 is SEHNR and CDR2 is FQNEAQ in the germline V gene (reference sequence). The CDR3 spans 16 residues. V lost 5 bases and J lost 0, with 15 bases in between. For the CDR3, the DNA is TGTGCCAGCAGCCGCGCGGTTGGGGGAAGCACAGATACGCAGTATTTT. It codes for CASSRAVGGSTDTQYF.

The chain joins TRBV5-6 to TRBJ1-4, with no clear D. The germline gives CDR1 SGHDT, CDR2 YYEEEE. Trimming left V 0 bases short and J 4 bases short, with 10 bases between. The length of the CDR3 is 15 residues. CDR3 nucleotide sequence: TGTGCCAGCAGCTTGGGCTCGGTCCTTAATGAAAAACTGTTTTTT. Encoded protein: CASSLGSVLNEKLFF.

The CDR3 loop is CSVEDIWVREGESSGANVLTF. The CDR3 nucleotides read TGCAGCGTTGAAGACATCTGGGTAAGGGAGGGGGAGAGCTCTGGGGCCAACGTCCTGACTTTC. The gene calls are TRBV29-1 and TRBJ2-6; D is possibly TRBD2 (7 bases). The CDR3 runs to 21 residues. Germline V gene sequence: CDR1 SQVTM, CDR2 ANQGSEA. Trimming stripped 0 bases from V and 0 bases from J, with 24 bases between.

A single count supports this clone. This chain connects TRBV28 to TRBJ1-1, with 7 positions matching TRBD1. Germline V gene data show CDR1 as MDHEN and CDR2 as SYDVKM. The CDR3 length is 14 residues. With V trimmed by 7 bases and J by 0 bases, 5 bases remained unmatched. The CDR3 DNA is TGTGCCAGCACGACGACAGGGTTGAACACTGAAGCTTTCTTT. Amino acid sequence: CASTTTGLNTEAFF.

The chain couples TRBV11-2 to TRBJ2-7, with a possible D match to TRBD2 (6 bases). Trimming stripped 1 base from V and 12 bases from J, with 10 bases between. The length of the CDR3 is 11 residues. In germline, CDR1 is SGHAT, CDR2 FQNNGV. CDR3 sequence (DNA): TGTGCCAGCAGCTTAGCGGGGGAGAGGTACTTC. This encodes CASSLAGERYF.

This clone was found a few times. The chain joins TRBV28 to TRBJ1-2; 9 bases line up with TRBD1. Trimming removed 8 bases from V and 4 bases from J; junction bases left unmatched: 8. There are 14 residues in the CDR3. Per germline, CDR1 MDHEN and CDR2 SYDVKM. CDR3 DNA sequence: TGTGCCAGCGGTCGGGACAGGGAATTCTATGGCTACACCTTC. Its translation is CASGRDREFYGYTF.

The V call is TRBV7-9, the J call TRBJ2-3, with 12 positions matching TRBD2. With V trimmed by 4 bases and J by 8 bases, 7 bases remained unmatched. Looked up from germline, CDR1 is SEHNR and CDR2 is FQNEAQ (reference sequence). This CDR3 is built from 15 residues. The CDR3 loop is CASSSSGRALGTQYF. Written as DNA, the CDR3 is TGTGCCAGCAGCTCTAGCGGGAGGGCCCTCGGTACGCAGTATTTT.

The CDR3 here is CASSNRVAEAFF. CDR3 nucleotides: TGTGCCAGCAGTAACAGGGTTGCTGAAGCTTTCTTT. The chain combines TRBV2 with TRBJ1-1, with a possible D match to TRBD1 (6 bases). This CDR3 has 12 residues. V shed 5 bases and J shed 6 bases, with 10 bases lying between them. Germline CDR1 reads SNHLY; CDR2 reads FYNNEI.

The V gene is TRBV13, the J gene TRBJ2-3; possibly TRBD1 or TRBD2 for D (5 bases each). CDR3 length equals 16 residues. V lost 1 base and J lost 1, with 12 bases in between. Germline V gives CDR1 PRHDT, CDR2 FYEKMQ (reference sequence). CDR3 amino acids: CASSLVGEWGTDTQYF. Here the CDR3 DNA reads TGTGCCAGCAGCTTAGTAGGGGAGTGGGGCACAGATACGCAGTATTTT.

J is TRBJ2-3 and V is TRBV4-1; D is possibly TRBD2 (5 bases). Germline loops: CDR1 MGHRA, CDR2 YSYEKL. The CDR3 has 15 amino acids. Trimming removed 4 bases at V and 0 bases at J, with 11 bases between. CDR3 loop: CASSLASGSTDTQYF. In nucleotides, the CDR3 is TGCGCCAGCAGCCTTGCCAGCGGAAGCACAGATACGCAGTATTTT.

The chain is built from TRBV7-9 and TRBJ2-7, with 8 nucleotides matching TRBD2. Trimming took 0 bases from V and 3 from J; bases not matched to a gene: 4. CDR1 SEHNR and CDR2 FQNEAQ come from the germline V gene (reference sequence). CDR3 size: 15 residues. The CDR3 nucleotides are TGTGCCAGCAGCTTAGCGACTAGCGAGCACTACGAGCAGTACTTC. Protein product: CASSLATSEHYEQYF.

V is TRBV5-6 and J is TRBJ1-6; D gene uncertain. This CDR3 region has 15 residues. The V gene's germline CDR1 is SGHDT and CDR2 YYEEEE. Between the trimmed V and J ends, which lost 2 bases and 0 bases, there was a span of 6 bases. CDR3 protein: CASSFQSSYNSPLHF. The CDR3 nucleotides read TGTGCCAGCAGCTTCCAAAGCTCCTATAATTCACCCCTCCACTTT.

The genes are TRBV2 and TRBJ1-5, with no clear D. The V gene lost 5 bases and the J gene lost 7 bases, with 15 bases spanning the gap. The CDR3 spans 14 residues. The V gene's germline CDR1 is SNHLY and CDR2 FYNNEI. The CDR3 reads CASSRETESQPQHF. CDR3 in DNA: TGTGCCAGCAGTCGAGAAACCGAAAGCCAGCCCCAGCATTTT.